The 11 T cell receptor beta chains below were found in one sample sequenced in a study of read filtering for tumor transcriptome and immune sequencing (dated by TCRdb to the early 2020s). Sequencing was performed on an Illumina HiSeq 4000. TCR libraries were constructed from about 400 ng RNA using the Immunoverse kit, and molecular barcoded adaptors covering alpha/delta and beta/gamma chains were employed. TCRdb trimmed the raw reads at Q25, called clones with MiXCR and kept productive beta chains. Entries are consolidated by CDR3 protein sequence, retaining the most common genes and DNA. The sample profile shows about 63,000 distinct CDR3 sequences; more than 11% of them were found once. In total, the top ten clones hold approximately 47% of the sample. Source material: a population of CD138-negative cells sorted from bone marrow. The sample's cell subset or site label is to be understood as: bone marrow mononuclear cells depleted of CD138+ plasma/myeloma cells by negative magnetic selection. These TCRs come from a donor aged 40 or older with multiple myeloma.

In this sample, this clonotype turned up many times. CDR3 in DNA: TGCAGCACAGTAGCGGGAGTGGACGAGCAGTACTTC. Its translation is CSTVAGVDEQYF. The chain couples TRBV29-1 to TRBJ2-7, with TRBD2 matching 9 bases. V dropped 8 bases and J dropped 5; count of bases not matched to a gene: 7. CDR3 length: 12 amino acids. Germline assignment: CDR1 SQVTM and CDR2 ANQGSEA.

This clonotype showed up many times. The rearrangement links TRBV6-4 to TRBJ2-1; possibly TRBD2 for D (7 bases). V was pared by 3 bases and J by 0 bases, with 12 bases between. The CDR3 loop spans 16 amino acids. In germline, CDR1 is MRHNA, CDR2 SNTAGT. The CDR3 nucleotides read TGTGCCAGCAGTGAGGGGGGGCGGGACTCCTACAATGAGCAGTTCTTC. Translating gives CASSEGGRDSYNEQFF.

This clonotype has at least ten counts. DNA of the CDR3: TGTGCCTGGAGCCTAACTAGCAATGAGCAGTTCTTC. It encodes CAWSLTSNEQFF. J is TRBJ2-1 and V is TRBV30; a weak D match, TRBD2 (5 bases). There are 12 residues in the CDR3. Trimming stripped 3 bases from V and 6 bases from J, with 9 bases between. The germline V gene has CDR1 GTSNPN and CDR2 SVGIG (reference sequence).

The chain carries TRBV11-2 and TRBJ2-4; 13 nucleotides line up with TRBD2. J was trimmed by 15 bases and V by 5 bases; bases with no gene match: 4. The germline CDR1 and CDR2 sequences are SGHAT and FQNNGV. This CDR3 comprises 12 residues. The CDR3 DNA follows: TGTGCCAGCAGCCCCACTAGCGGGAGGGGGTACTTC. Its protein is CASSPTSGRGYF.

This clonotype was found many times. This chain joins TRBV29-1 and TRBJ2-1, with 8 bases fitting TRBD1. Germline V gives CDR1 SQVTM, CDR2 ANQGSEA. V shed 6 bases, J shed 0 bases, and the junction held 4 bases outside the gene matches. CDR3 length: 14 residues. CDR3 DNA: TGCAGCGTCCAACAGGGGGTCTCCTACAATGAGCAGTTCTTC. Amino acid sequence: CSVQQGVSYNEQFF.

For this clonotype: A much larger clone differs by one base, so this may be a read error. The chain is built from TRBV2 and TRBJ2-7; D gene uncertain. V lost 5 bases to trimming and J lost 6 bases, with 14 bases between them. The CDR3 is 13 residues long. Germline CDR1 SNHLY, CDR2 FYNNEI. The CDR3 DNA is TGTGCCAGCAGTATTGGGTCAGGACGCGAGCAGTACTTC. Its protein is CASSIGSGREQYF.

The rearrangement links TRBV7-3 to TRBJ2-4; perhaps TRBD1 as D (5 bases). The CDR3 totals 14 residues. V gave up 1 base and J gave up 9 bases, with 13 bases separating them. Germline values: CDR1 SGHTA, CDR2 FQGTGA. The DNA of the CDR3 is TGTGCCAGCAGCTTAAATCCAGGGCACCCCATTCAGTACTTC. Translating it yields CASSLNPGHPIQYF.

This clonotype has at least ten counts. The V call is TRBV24-1, the J call TRBJ2-5; D gene unclear. Germline V gene sequence: CDR1 KGHDR, CDR2 SFDVKD. Trimming took off 6 bases at V and 5 bases at J, with 12 bases between the two ends. This CDR3 has 13 amino acids. The CDR3 spells CATSLAGGETQYF. CDR3 in DNA: TGTGCCACCAGTCTCGCAGGTGGGGAGACCCAGTACTTC.

This clonotype has at least ten counts. The genes are TRBV29-1 and TRBJ2-2; D possibly corresponds to TRBD1 (6 bases). Trimming took off 4 bases at V and 2 bases at J, with 8 bases between the two ends. This CDR3 has 13 amino acids. Germline assignment: CDR1 SQVTM and CDR2 ANQGSEA. CDR3 coding DNA: TGCAGCGTTGTTGGGACAAACACCGGGGAGCTGTTTTTT. Translation: CSVVGTNTGELFF.

Many counts were recorded for this clonotype. V and J are TRBV27 and TRBJ1-6, with 7 bases that match TRBD1. The germline gives CDR1 MNHEY, CDR2 SMNVEV (reference sequence). The trim removed 3 bases at V and 7 bases at J, leaving 3 bases unmatched. The CDR3 contains 14 residues. The chain's CDR3 is CASSFLTGNSPLHF. CDR3 sequence (DNA): TGTGCCAGCAGTTTTTTGACAGGGAATTCACCCCTCCACTTT.

This clonotype was counted many times. The chain couples TRBV6-5 to TRBJ2-5; no definite D call. The CDR3 is 16 residues long. V lost 0 bases, J lost 5 bases, and 16 bases lay in between. CDR1 MNHEY and CDR2 SVGAGI come from the germline V gene. The CDR3 DNA reads as TGTGCCAGCAGTTACTCGCACCCCTCTTTGTTTGAGACCCAGTACTTC. Translation gives CASSYSHPSLFETQYF.